Given below is one T cell receptor (beta chain) in context. Its matching antigen is unknown. Other DNA sequences in the same sample also yield this CDR3. The CDR3 spans 11 residues. V lost 4 bases, J lost 8 bases, and 6 bases lay in between. Germline values: CDR1 LNHDA, CDR2 SQIVND (reference sequence). This specimen comes from a study of cytomegalovirus exposure and HLA in healthy donors. About the study: A later analysis reported the same platform for the 95 to 150 validation repertoires and the roughly 650 first-cohort repertoires.

Produced via immunoSEQ multiplex PCR; TCRdb's table is partial and in-frame only. This sample has some 170,000 clones, with approximately 84% found just once. The study, taken as a whole, reports: Reports credit the classifier with highly specific, highly sensitive diagnosis of cytomegalovirus status. Researchers catalogued 150 or so TCR beta chains as cytomegalovirus-associated. CMV antigen specificity of three CMV-associated chains was confirmed in vitro.

The sample was PBMCs. The sequence was obtained from a man aged 30-40 years in good health and CMV-seropositive. The chain is built from TRBV19 and TRBJ2-4; D is ambiguous. The CDR3 loop reads CASSSQDIQYF. In nucleotides, the CDR3 is TGTGCCAGTAGTAGCCAGGACATTCAGTACTTC.